The 24 T cell receptor beta chains below come from one sample, sequenced in a study of PD-1 blockade in mismatch repair-deficient tumors. As for time point: 10-day in vitro stimulation with candidate neoantigen peptide 3. For these receptors, no antigen is known. Data came from immunoSEQ multiplex PCR; TCRdb stores just in-frame clones and leaves some out. Of about 9,500 clones in the sample, 75% to 95% are singletons; the top ten hold about 9.6%. The sample here was cells cultured in vitro, taken from a patient treated with pembrolizumab. The receptors were sampled from an adult with mismatch repair-deficient cancer.

The chain recombines TRBV7-9 with TRBJ1-1; TRBD1 is a possible D gene (6 bases). The CDR3 length is 13 residues. V was pared by 5 bases and J by 4 bases, with 11 bases between. CDR1 and CDR2 (germline): SEHNR, FQNEAQ (reference sequence). In DNA, the CDR3 is TGTGCCAGCAGCCTAAAGGGGGGCACTGAAGCTTTCTTT. Translation: CASSLKGGTEAFF.

In this sample, this clone turned up once. V and J are TRBV7-1 and TRBJ1-1; maybe TRBD1 (5 bases). TRBV7-1 is labeled an ORF, and its function is uncertain. V was shortened by 4 bases and J by 3 bases, with 9 bases between the two germline ends. CDR3 size: 13 residues. The CDR3 loop reads CASSLDSYTEAFF. CDR3 bases: TGTGCCAGCAGCTTAGACAGCTACACTGAAGCTTTCTTT.

J is TRBJ1-2 and V is TRBV19; no clear D gene. Trimming removed 1 base at V and 7 bases at J, with 4 bases between. Per the germline V gene, CDR1 is LNHDA and CDR2 is SQIVND (reference sequence). This CDR3 comprises 11 residues. The CDR3 DNA reads as TGTGCCAGTAGTATAGGTGTTGGCTACACCTTC. Encoded protein: CASSIGVGYTF.

The gene calls are TRBV19 and TRBJ1-2; TRBD1 aligns across 9 bases. CDR1 and CDR2 from the germline V gene are LNHDA and SQIVND (reference sequence). V lost 4 bases to trimming and J lost 7 bases; unmatched junction nucleotides: 7. The length of the CDR3 is 14 residues. CDR3 bases: TGTGCCAGTAGTAGGGACAGGGCTTCGGTTGGCTACACCTTC. It encodes CASSRDRASVGYTF.

The count of this clone is one. This chain joins TRBV5-1 and TRBJ2-3, with 8 bases identical to TRBD2. Losses at the gene ends were 4 bases for V and 6 bases for J; bases not matched to a gene: 4. The germline V gene encodes CDR1 SGHRS and CDR2 YFSETQ. This CDR3 region has 13 residues. This chain's CDR3 is CASSRRLADTQYF. CDR3 in DNA: TGCGCCAGCAGCAGAAGACTAGCGGATACGCAGTATTTT.

The rearrangement uses TRBV5-4 and TRBJ2-1; D is undetermined. Per germline, CDR1 SGHNT and CDR2 YYREEE (reference sequence). The CDR3 is made up of 13 amino acids. Trimming stripped 7 bases from V and 7 bases from J, with 15 bases between. The CDR3 sequence is CASGASPWNEQFF. CDR3 sequence (DNA): TGTGCCAGCGGTGCCTCCCCCTGGAATGAGCAGTTCTTC.

V gene TRBV27 combines with J gene TRBJ2-1; 10 nucleotides match TRBD2. With V trimmed by 5 bases and J by 4 bases, 8 bases remained unmatched. The CDR3 extends over 16 amino acids. CDR1 MNHEY and CDR2 SMNVEV come from the germline V gene (reference sequence). The CDR3 is CASSRTSGSRYNEQFF. CDR3 in DNA: TGTGCCAGCAGTCGGACTAGCGGCTCGAGATACAATGAGCAGTTCTTC.

The chain is built from TRBV27 and TRBJ2-7, with D perhaps matching TRBD1 (5 bases). This CDR3 spans 18 amino acids. Germline V gene sequence: CDR1 MNHEY, CDR2 SMNVEV (reference sequence). V lost 4 bases, J lost 1 base, and 23 bases lay in between. CDR3 region: CASSSPRLGPDRSYEQYF. The CDR3 nucleotides are TGTGCCAGCAGTTCACCCCGCCTGGGGCCCGATAGATCCTACGAGCAGTACTTC.

In its sample, this clone was seen a few times. The rearrangement joins TRBV5-7 to TRBJ1-5; D is perhaps TRBD1 (6 bases). TRBV5-7 is an ORF for which the function is uncertain. The CDR3 runs to 18 residues. V dropped 2 bases and J dropped 6 bases, with 24 bases sitting between them. The CDR3 nucleotides are TGTGCCAGCAGCTTCAGCCGGGACACCAAGGTCAGGAGTCAGCCCCAGCATTTT. Its protein product is CASSFSRDTKVRSQPQHF.

This clone has only one observation. V is TRBV7-9 and J is TRBJ1-1; TRBD1 matches at 8 bases. Germline assignment: CDR1 SEHNR and CDR2 FQNEAQ (reference sequence). There are 14 residues in the CDR3. The V gene end was trimmed by 8 bases and the J gene end by 4 bases; junction bases not matched to a gene: 9. The CDR3 DNA reads as TGTGCCAGCGGATCCCCAGGGGGCGGCACTGAAGCTTTCTTT. Translation: CASGSPGGGTEAFF.

The chain recombines TRBV27 with TRBJ2-1; 10 bases map to TRBD2. CDR3 length equals 17 residues. J lost 8 bases, V lost 5 bases, and 15 bases had no gene match. Germline V gives CDR1 MNHEY, CDR2 SMNVEV (reference sequence). CDR3 protein: CASSPFPVGTSVDEQFF. Written as DNA, the CDR3 is TGTGCCAGCAGTCCCTTCCCTGTTGGGACTAGCGTCGATGAGCAGTTCTTC.

This chain connects TRBV30 to TRBJ2-1; TRBD2 matches at 15 bases. The trim removed 5 bases at V and 6 bases at J, leaving 11 bases unmatched. The CDR3 totals 17 residues. CDR1 and CDR2 from the germline V gene are GTSNPN and SVGIG (reference sequence). Here the CDR3 reads CAWGGFGLAGGLNEQFF. The CDR3 nucleotides read TGTGCCTGGGGGGGATTCGGACTAGCGGGAGGGCTCAATGAGCAGTTCTTC.

This chain uses TRBV19 with TRBJ1-1; D call uncertain. Trimming stripped 5 bases from V and 6 bases from J, with 16 bases between. The CDR3 is 14 residues long. Germline V CDR1 and CDR2: LNHDA, SQIVND (reference sequence). CDR3 sequence (DNA): TGTGCCAGTAGTCCGAGACGGGCTAACCCTGAAGCTTTCTTT. Its translation is CASSPRRANPEAFF.

The chain joins TRBV7-2 to TRBJ2-1; 13 bases agree with TRBD2. CDR1 is SGHTA and CDR2 is FQGNSA in the germline V gene. V shed 5 bases and J 8 bases; nucleotides not matched to a gene: 6. The CDR3 extends over 15 amino acids. The CDR3: CASSPGLAGADEQFF. The CDR3 DNA follows: TGTGCCAGCAGCCCCGGACTAGCGGGAGCCGATGAGCAGTTCTTC.

V is TRBV5-4 and J is TRBJ1-3, with 7 positions matching TRBD1. V lost 4 bases and J lost 4; bases outside the gene matches: 8. Germline CDR1 reads SGHNT; CDR2 reads YYREEE (reference sequence). CDR3 length: 15 amino acids. For the CDR3, the DNA is TGTGCCAGCAGCCCCCAGGGGGGGGACGGAAACACCATATATTTT. This codes for CASSPQGGDGNTIYF.

The V gene is TRBV4-2, the J gene TRBJ2-1; 9 bases align to TRBD2. Trimming took 0 bases from V and 3 from J; bases not matched to a gene: 9. The germline CDR1 and CDR2 sequences are LGHNA and YNFKEQ. This CDR3 comprises 18 residues. CDR3 DNA sequence: TGTGCCAGCAGCCAAGAGGTTAGCGGGAGATGGGGCTACAATGAGCAGTTCTTC. It codes for CASSQEVSGRWGYNEQFF.

The chain couples TRBV11-3 to TRBJ2-1; D perhaps matches TRBD2 (5 bases). Germline lookup yields CDR1 SGHNT and CDR2 YENEEA. This CDR3 region has 17 residues. V was pared by 0 bases and J by 4 bases, with 16 bases between. The chain's CDR3 is CASSLDLSGRPYNEQFF. Written as DNA, the CDR3 is TGTGCCAGCAGCTTAGATCTCAGCGGAAGACCATACAATGAGCAGTTCTTC.

This chain connects TRBV19 to TRBJ2-5; TRBD1 matches at 12 bases. Germline CDR1 is LNHDA and CDR2 is SQIVND (reference sequence). The V and J ends lost 2 bases and 6 bases, in that order; junction bases with no gene match: 13. CDR3 length: 18 amino acids. This chain's CDR3 is CASSIKGTGTGGDKTQYF. The CDR3 DNA follows: TGTGCCAGTAGTATAAAGGGCACCGGGACAGGGGGCGACAAGACCCAGTACTTC.

The chain combines TRBV30 with TRBJ1-4, with D possibly being TRBD1 (5 bases). The CDR3 has 15 amino acids. V lost 4 bases and J lost 6, with 18 bases in between. The germline V gene has CDR1 GTSNPN and CDR2 SVGIG (reference sequence). The CDR3 DNA reads TGTGCCTGGACCCGGTGGGGCAGGGCCTATGAAAAACTGTTTTTT. Its protein is CAWTRWGRAYEKLFF.

The chain links TRBV6-5 to TRBJ1-2, with 11 bases matching TRBD1. The CDR3 sequence is 15 residues long. Unmatched junction bases numbered 7, after V lost 2 bases and J lost 8 bases. Germline CDR1 is MNHEY and CDR2 is SVGAGI. DNA for the CDR3: TGTGCCAGCAGTTACGATGGACAGGGGGCGGGAGGCTACACCTTC. Amino acids: CASSYDGQGAGGYTF.

This sequence joins TRBV2 and TRBJ1-4, with 8 bases fitting TRBD1. From germline, CDR1 is SNHLY and CDR2 FYNNEI. J gave up 6 bases and V 4 bases, and 7 bases lay outside the gene matches. This CDR3 region has 15 residues. CDR3 sequence reads: CASSGQTGEDEKLFF. The DNA for the CDR3 is TGTGCCAGCAGTGGACAGACAGGGGAAGATGAAAAACTGTTTTTT. The full variable domain, with the rest looked up from reference TRBV2 and TRBJ1-4, is EPEVTQTPSHQVTQMGQEVILRCVPISNHLYFYWYRQILGQKVEFLVSFYNNEISEKSEIFDDQFSVERPDGSNFTLKIRSTKLEDSAMYFCASSGQTGEDEKLFFGSGTQLSVL.

The rearrangement uses TRBV5-1 and TRBJ1-1; a possible D gene is TRBD1 (6 bases). The CDR3 is 13 residues long. V lost 4 bases and J lost 3, with 10 bases in between. The germline gives CDR1 SGHRS, CDR2 YFSETQ. CDR3 loop: CASSKGQYTEAFF. The CDR3 DNA reads TGCGCCAGCAGCAAAGGACAGTACACTGAAGCTTTCTTT. The variable domain in full, with the rest retrieved from reference TRBV5-1 and TRBJ1-1, is KAGVTQTPRYLIKTRGQQVTLSCSPISGHRSVSWYQQTPGQGLQFLFEYFSETQRNKGNFPGRFSGRQFSNSRSEMNVSTLELGDSALYLCASSKGQYTEAFFGQGTRLTVV.

The chain uses TRBV7-6 and TRBJ2-7; D unclear. The CDR3 spans 13 residues. Trimming removed 3 bases from V and 2 bases from J, with 8 bases in between. The V gene's germline CDR1 is SGHVS and CDR2 FNYEAQ. The CDR3, as DNA: TGTGCCAGCAGCTTCGCAGGTGCCTACGAGCAGTACTTC. It translates to CASSFAGAYEQYF.

This clone has only a few counts. This sequence joins TRBV7-9 and TRBJ2-7; possible D gene TRBD1, 5 bases. The V gene's germline CDR1 is SEHNR and CDR2 FQNEAQ (reference sequence). V was shortened by 5 bases and J by 2 bases, with 13 bases between the two germline ends. This CDR3 has 14 residues. Written as DNA, the CDR3 is TGTGCCAGCAGCGCCGACAGCCTACCCTACGAGCAGTACTTC. Translation: CASSADSLPYEQYF.